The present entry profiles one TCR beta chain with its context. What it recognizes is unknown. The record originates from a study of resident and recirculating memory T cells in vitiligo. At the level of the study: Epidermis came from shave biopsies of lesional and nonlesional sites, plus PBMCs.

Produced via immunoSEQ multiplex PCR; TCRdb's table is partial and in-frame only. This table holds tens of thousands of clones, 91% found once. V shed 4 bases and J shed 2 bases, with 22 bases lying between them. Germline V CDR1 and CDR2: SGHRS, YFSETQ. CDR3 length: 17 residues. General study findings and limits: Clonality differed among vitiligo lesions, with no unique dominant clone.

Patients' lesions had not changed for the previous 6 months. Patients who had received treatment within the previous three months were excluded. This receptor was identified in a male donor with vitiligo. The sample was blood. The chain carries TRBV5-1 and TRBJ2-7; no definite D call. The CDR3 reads CASSPQGLSTETYEQYF. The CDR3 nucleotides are TGCGCCAGCAGCCCACAAGGTTTAAGTACAGAGACCTACGAGCAGTACTTC.